The rows below give T cell receptor beta chains drawn from one sample of a study of blood T cell repertoires in COVID-19. TCRdb's table, derived via immunoSEQ multiplex PCR, lists solely in-frame clones and lacks some. The profile shows some 59,000 clones, approximately 91% of them singletons. The sample taken for sequencing was peripheral blood. These receptors came from a man aged 45-65 years with acute or convalescent COVID-19. CDR3s include the opening cysteine and the closing phenylalanine or tryptophan. The D gene is left open where the match is weak. The listing skips clone size in some rows; elsewhere it reads once, few, many or a size class.

>-|TRBV27|TRBJ2-7|few
CASSLRPQGSYEQYF
TGTGCCAGCAGTTTAAGGCCCCAGGGATCCTACGAGCAGTACTTC
>TRBD1|TRBV19|TRBJ1-3|-
CASSTGTAASGNTIYF
TGTGCCAGTAGTACCGGGACAGCGGCGTCGGGAAACACCATATATTTT
>-|TRBV4-3|TRBJ2-7|-
CASSQDRDSYEQYF
TGCGCCAGCAGCCAAGATCGCGACTCCTACGAGCAGTACTTC
>-|TRBV2|TRBJ1-5|-
CASSYRVSGNQPQHF
TGTGCCAGCAGTTACAGGGTTTCGGGCAATCAGCCCCAGCATTTT
>TRBD2|TRBV13|TRBJ2-7|few
CASSAQRTSGYEQYF
TGTGCCAGCAGCGCACAGAGGACTAGCGGGTACGAGCAGTACTTC
>TRBD1|TRBV5-6|TRBJ2-7|-
CASSSRGPGGYEQYF
TGTGCCAGCAGCTCCAGGGGCCCAGGGGGCTACGAGCAGTACTTC
>TRBD2|TRBV3-1/TRBV3-2|TRBJ2-2|-
CASSRGTSGRINTGELFF
TGTGCCAGCAGCCGAGGGACTAGCGGGAGAATAAACACCGGGGAGCTGTTTTTT
>-|TRBV9|TRBJ2-7|-
CASSPRDTLNYEQYF
TGTGCCAGCAGCCCAAGGGACACTCTAAACTACGAGCAGTACTTC
>TRBD1|TRBV19|TRBJ2-1|-
CASSEGQGASNEQFF
TGTGCCAGTAGTGAGGGGCAGGGGGCCAGCAATGAGCAGTTCTTC
>-|TRBV19|TRBJ2-2|-
CASSRGLGAGELFF
TGTGCCAGTAGTAGGGGACTGGGGGCCGGGGAGCTGTTTTTT
>-|TRBV27|TRBJ1-5|-
CASSLVEASPQHF
TGTGCCAGCAGTTTAGTGGAGGCATCGCCCCAGCATTTT
>-|TRBV6-6|TRBJ1-2|-
CASRSERTYYGYTF
TGTGCCAGCAGAAGTGAAAGGACATACTATGGCTACACCTTC
>-|TRBV28|TRBJ1-6|-
CASSSSTGLLSSYNSPLHF
TGTGCCAGCAGTTCGTCAACAGGGCTCTTGAGCTCCTATAATTCACCCCTCCACTTT
>TRBD2|TRBV3-1/TRBV3-2|TRBJ2-1|-
CASSQRVGTSVFF
TGTGCCAGCAGCCAACGGGTTGGGACTAGCGTCTTCTTC
>TRBD1|TRBV7-9|TRBJ2-5|-
CASSTRQGAPKLLETQYF
TGTGCCAGCAGCACCAGACAGGGAGCCCCGAAGCTGTTGGAGACCCAGTACTTC
>TRBD2|TRBV30|TRBJ2-5|once
CAWSAASGLQETQYF
TGTGCCTGGAGTGCGGCTAGCGGGCTTCAAGAGACCCAGTACTTC
>TRBD2|TRBV7-2|TRBJ2-5|-
CASSLGSGNVQETQYF
TGTGCCAGCAGCTTAGGAAGCGGGAATGTCCAAGAGACCCAGTACTTC
>TRBD1|TRBV28|TRBJ2-7|-
CASRSTGEIEEQYF
TGTGCCAGCAGGTCGACAGGGGAAATCGAGGAGCAGTACTTC
>-|TRBV7-9|TRBJ2-3|-
CASSFGTQLRDTQYF
TGTGCCAGCAGCTTTGGCACCCAATTACGAGATACGCAGTATTTT
>TRBD2|TRBV19|TRBJ2-7|-
CASSGGERLAGTYEQYF
TGTGCCAGTAGTGGGGGAGAAAGACTAGCGGGGACCTACGAGCAGTACTTC
>-|TRBV4-2|TRBJ2-1|-
CASSQDRGRDNEQFF
TGTGCCAGCAGCCAAGATCGGGGGAGAGACAATGAGCAGTTCTTC
>-|TRBV19|TRBJ2-5|-
CASSVPTGTIYF
TGTGCCAGTAGTGTCCCCACAGGGACGATTTACTTC
>-|TRBV27|TRBJ2-7|-
CASSLRGRAYEQYF
TGTGCCAGCAGTTTAAGGGGCAGGGCCTACGAGCAGTACTTC
>TRBD1|TRBV29-1|TRBJ1-5|-
CSVAEDRVLNQPQHF
TGCAGCGTTGCTGAGGACAGGGTTTTAAACCAGCCCCAGCATTTT
>TRBD1|TRBV29-1|TRBJ2-2|few
CSVRDSGNTGELFF
TGCAGCGTAAGGGACAGTGGAAACACCGGGGAGCTGTTTTTT
>TRBD1|TRBV7-6|TRBJ1-5|-
CASAGQNNQPQHF
TGTGCCAGTGCGGGACAGAACAATCAGCCCCAGCATTTT
>-|TRBV12-3/TRBV12-4|TRBJ1-3|-
CASSSLQTATIYF
TGTGCCAGCAGTTCCCTCCAGACAGCCACCATATATTTT
>-|TRBV12-3/TRBV12-4|TRBJ2-5|-
CASSLARWETQYF
TGTGCCAGCAGTTTAGCCAGGTGGGAGACCCAGTACTTC
>-|TRBV24-1|TRBJ1-1|-
CATSDPGPGGAFF
TGTGCCACCAGTGACCCCGGGCCCGGGGGAGCTTTCTTT
>TRBD1|TRBV5-1|TRBJ2-3|-
CASSTYGTASTDTQYF
TGCGCCAGCAGCACATACGGGACAGCCAGCACAGATACGCAGTATTTT
>-|TRBV7-9|TRBJ1-6|-
CASSLSADISPLHF
TGTGCCAGCAGCTTATCGGCTGACATTTCACCCCTCCACTTT
>TRBD2|TRBV7-9|TRBJ2-7|-
CASTQETSVYEQYF
TGTGCCAGCACCCAAGAGACTAGCGTATACGAGCAGTACTTC
>-|TRBV2|TRBJ2-7|-
CASSPGTQLLYEQYF
TGTGCCAGCAGTCCCGGGACACAGCTTCTCTACGAGCAGTACTTC
>TRBD1|TRBV19|TRBJ1-5|-
CASSETGRFNGQPQHF
TGTGCCAGTAGTGAGACAGGGAGGTTCAACGGTCAGCCCCAGCATTTT
>TRBD2|TRBV3-1/TRBV3-2|TRBJ2-3|-
CASSQPASGSGDTQYF
TGTGCCAGCAGCCAACCAGCTAGCGGGAGTGGAGATACGCAGTATTTT
>TRBD1|TRBV28|TRBJ2-1|-
CASSGEGGTGAFRNEQFF
TGTGCCAGCAGTGGAGAAGGTGGGACAGGGGCATTTCGGAATGAGCAGTTCTTC
>-|TRBV5-5|TRBJ2-3|-
CASSFEVRITDTQYF
TGTGCCAGCAGCTTCGAGGTCCGAATCACAGATACGCAGTATTTT
>TRBD1|TRBV6-6|TRBJ1-2|-
CASSPTIQGAGNYGYTF
TGTGCCAGCAGTCCAACCATTCAGGGGGCGGGGAACTATGGCTACACCTTC
>TRBD1|TRBV29-1|TRBJ1-1|-
CSASTGGNTEAFF
TGCAGCGCCTCAACAGGGGGGAACACTGAAGCTTTCTTT
>TRBD1|TRBV7-9|TRBJ1-6|-
CASSLAQGDSPLHF
TGTGCCAGCAGCTTAGCTCAGGGGGACTCACCCCTCCACTTT
>-|TRBV9|TRBJ2-3|-
CASSVGTGDTQYF
TGTGCCAGCAGCGTAGGGACTGGGGATACGCAGTATTTT
>-|TRBV5-1|TRBJ2-1|-
CASSLTGSVYNEQFF
TGCGCCAGCAGCTTGACCGGGAGCGTCTACAATGAGCAGTTCTTC
>TRBD1|TRBV6-5|TRBJ1-1|-
CASNYRGLTAEAFF
TGTGCCAGCAATTACAGGGGGCTGACGGCTGAAGCTTTCTTT
>TRBD1|TRBV10-3|TRBJ1-3|-
CAISRTGGPLSSGNTIYF
TGTGCCATCAGTCGGACAGGGGGCCCTCTGAGCTCTGGAAACACCATATATTTT
>-|TRBV19|TRBJ1-1|-
CASSISVNTEAFF
TGTGCCAGTAGTATTAGCGTGAACACTGAAGCTTTCTTT
>TRBD2|TRBV5-6|TRBJ2-7|-
CASSLYRLAGFEQYF
TGTGCCAGCAGCTTGTATCGCCTAGCGGGATTCGAGCAGTACTTC
>TRBD1|TRBV4-1|TRBJ1-1|-
CASSQQTGDTEAFF
TGCGCCAGCAGCCAACAGACAGGGGACACTGAAGCTTTCTTT
>TRBD1|TRBV5-1|TRBJ1-5|-
CASSFVSPGATGEFRGQPQHF
TGCGCCAGCAGCTTTGTATCGCCGGGGGCGACAGGGGAGTTCAGGGGGCAGCCCCAGCATTTT